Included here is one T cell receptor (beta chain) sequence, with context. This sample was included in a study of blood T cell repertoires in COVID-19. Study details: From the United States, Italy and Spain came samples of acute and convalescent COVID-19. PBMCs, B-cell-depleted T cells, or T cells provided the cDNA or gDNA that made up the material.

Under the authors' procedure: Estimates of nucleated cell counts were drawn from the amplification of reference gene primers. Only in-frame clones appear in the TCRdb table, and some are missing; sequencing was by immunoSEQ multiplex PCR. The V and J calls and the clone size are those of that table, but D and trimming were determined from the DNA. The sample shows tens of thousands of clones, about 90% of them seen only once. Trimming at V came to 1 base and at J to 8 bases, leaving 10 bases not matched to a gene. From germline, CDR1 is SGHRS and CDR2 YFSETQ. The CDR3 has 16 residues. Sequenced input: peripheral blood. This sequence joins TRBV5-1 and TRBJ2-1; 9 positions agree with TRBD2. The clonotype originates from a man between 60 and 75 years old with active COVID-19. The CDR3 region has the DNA TGCGCCAGCAGCTTGCAGGCGGGAGGGCACGGCGATGAGCAGTTCTTC. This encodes CASSLQAGGHGDEQFF.